The 10 T cell receptor beta chains listed next were all sequenced from one sample in a study of human T cells and chemical hapten exposure. TCRdb reprocessed the RACE reads via MiXCR and lists one record per CDR3 protein. The table has tens of thousands of distinct CDR3 sequences, around 7.8% seen once. Time point specified: patch test 1, 2 weeks after DPC sensitization. Described treatment: therapeutic diphenylcyclopropenone sensitization with weekly scalp DPC. Sequencing used whole blood, obtained in connection with sensitization to the hapten diphenylcyclopropenone (DPC). The origin of the receptors is a young woman with alopecia areata. Some clones in this sample may be carry-over from other donors' samples.

There are many counts of this clonotype. This sequence joins TRBV6-1 and TRBJ1-1, with D perhaps TRBD1 (5 bases). CDR1 and CDR2 from the germline V gene are MNHNS and SASEGT. Trimming removed 3 bases from V and 0 bases from J, with 11 bases in between. There are 15 residues in the CDR3. The CDR3 is CASSDGARLNTEAFF. The CDR3, as DNA: TGTGCCAGCAGTGATGGGGCCAGGCTGAACACTGAAGCTTTCTTT.

This clonotype was counted many times. The chain employs TRBV29-1 and TRBJ2-5; 9 nucleotides line up with TRBD1. In germline, CDR1 is SQVTM, CDR2 ANQGSEA. The CDR3 sequence is 11 residues long. V trimming: 7 bases; J trimming: 9 bases; junction bases outside the gene matches: 6. The CDR3 loop reads CSGTGEASQYF. The CDR3 DNA follows: TGCAGCGGGACAGGGGAAGCGTCCCAGTACTTC.

This clonotype was recorded at least ten times. The chain joins TRBV20-1 to TRBJ2-3; D gene unclear. The CDR3 totals 13 residues. The V gene lost 3 bases and the J gene lost 4 bases, with 11 bases spanning the gap. Germline lookup yields CDR1 DFQATT and CDR2 SNEGSKA (reference sequence). The CDR3 DNA is TGCAGTGCTAGTGGCCAAGGCCCAGATACGCAGTATTTT. Its translation is CSASGQGPDTQYF.

This clonotype was found many times. The J gene is TRBJ2-5, the V gene TRBV13, with TRBD2 matching over 8 bases. The V gene's germline CDR1 is PRHDT and CDR2 FYEKMQ (reference sequence). The J segment lost 0 bases and the V segment lost 5 bases, leaving 11 bases of the junction unmatched. CDR3 length: 17 residues. Here the CDR3 DNA reads TGTGCCAGCAGCCACCGCTCGGGACTAGGAAACCAAGAGACCCAGTACTTC. Translated, it gives CASSHRSGLGNQETQYF.

This clonotype has ten or more counts. The chain has TRBV18 and TRBJ2-7; a weak D match, TRBD2 (6 bases). The V and J ends lost 0 bases and 8 bases respectively, with 11 bases between them. The V gene's germline CDR1 is KGHSH and CDR2 LQKENI. CDR3 length: 13 residues. The CDR3 region is CASSPPDYFQQYF. The CDR3 nucleotides are TGTGCCAGCTCACCACCGGACTATTTCCAGCAGTACTTC.

This clonotype was recorded many times. This chain uses TRBV20-1 with TRBJ2-2; D is uncertain. Deletions cut 3 bases from V and 0 bases from J, with 8 bases between. This CDR3 is built from 14 residues. In germline, CDR1 is DFQATT, CDR2 SNEGSKA (reference sequence). Written as DNA, the CDR3 is TGCAGTGCTAGGATGGCCTCGAACACCGGGGAGCTGTTTTTT. This gives the protein CSARMASNTGELFF.

The chain links TRBV12-3 or TRBV12-4 to TRBJ1-1; D may be TRBD1 (6 bases). The length of the CDR3 is 16 residues. V was cut by 4 bases and J by 0 bases, with 15 bases left in between. Written as DNA, the CDR3 is TGTGCCAGCAGTTCCAGGTCAGGGGTCATGAACACTGAAGCTTTCTTT. Its protein is CASSSRSGVMNTEAFF.

The sample holds a few counts of this clonotype. This chain uses TRBV10-3 with TRBJ2-3; TRBD1 matches at 8 bases. Germline CDR1 reads ENHRY; CDR2 reads SYGVKD. The CDR3 runs to 13 residues. The J segment lost 2 bases and the V segment lost 8 bases, leaving 3 bases of the junction unmatched. The CDR3 DNA is TGTGCCATCCGGACAGGGATCACAGATACGCAGTATTTT. The encoded protein is CAIRTGITDTQYF.

This clonotype turned up a few times. This chain uses TRBV3-1 with TRBJ2-1, with D possibly TRBD2 on 5 matching bases. The CDR3 length is 16 residues. V was shortened by 0 bases and J by 4 bases, with 13 bases between the two germline ends. Per germline, CDR1 LGHDT and CDR2 YNNKEL (reference sequence). DNA of the CDR3: TGTGCCAGCAGCCAAGATTGGGAGACTAAGTACAATGAGCAGTTCTTC. It specifies CASSQDWETKYNEQFF.

This clonotype has a count of ten or more. The gene calls are TRBV29-1 and TRBJ2-1, with TRBD2 identical over 13 bases. The CDR3 is 11 amino acids. Germline V CDR1 and CDR2: SQVTM, ANQGSEA. This CDR3 is CTTSGGNEQFF. The DNA of the CDR3 is TGCACGACTAGCGGGGGGAATGAGCAGTTCTTC.